This T cell receptor beta chain stems from a study of shared clonotypes between healthy human individuals. Per the germline V gene, CDR1 is SGHVS and CDR2 is FNYEAQ. The CDR3 sequence is 16 residues long. With 4 bases clipped from V and 3 bases from J, the junction kept 5 bases outside the gene matches. Assay: immunoSEQ multiplex PCR; the TCRdb copy retains only in-frame clones and omits some. The table has about 1.5 million clones, around 97% seen once. Study outcomes and limitations: Generation of non-shared clonotypes was less probable than generation of clonotypes shared by all four donors.

In regard to this clone: Antigen: not known.

Sequencing was carried out using naive CD4+ T cells sorted from blood. The subset is: CD45RA+ positively selected. The chain combines TRBV7-6 with TRBJ2-7; the match to TRBD2 covers 14 bases. The TCR sequence derives from a man aged 25-45 years in good health. The CDR3 nucleotides read TGTGCCAGCAGCTCCAGACTAGCGGGAGGGCTCTACGAGCAGTACTTC. Protein: CASSSRLAGGLYEQYF.